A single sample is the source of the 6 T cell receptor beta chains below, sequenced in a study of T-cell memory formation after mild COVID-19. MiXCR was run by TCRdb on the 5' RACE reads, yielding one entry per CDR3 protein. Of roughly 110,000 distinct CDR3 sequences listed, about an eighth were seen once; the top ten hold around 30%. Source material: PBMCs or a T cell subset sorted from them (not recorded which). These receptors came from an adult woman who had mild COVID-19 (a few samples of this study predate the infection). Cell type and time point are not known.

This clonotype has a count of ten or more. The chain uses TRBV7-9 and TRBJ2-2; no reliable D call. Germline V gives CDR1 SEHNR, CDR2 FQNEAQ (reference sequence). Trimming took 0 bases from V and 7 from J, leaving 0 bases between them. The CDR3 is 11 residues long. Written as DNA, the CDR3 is TGTGCCAGCAGCTTAGCCGGGGAGCTGTTTTTT. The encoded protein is CASSLAGELFF.

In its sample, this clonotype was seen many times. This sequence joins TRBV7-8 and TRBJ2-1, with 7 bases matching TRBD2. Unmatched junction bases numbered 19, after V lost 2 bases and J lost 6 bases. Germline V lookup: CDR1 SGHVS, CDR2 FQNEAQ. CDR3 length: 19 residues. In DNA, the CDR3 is TGTGCCAGCAGCTTACGGGAGGTGTGGGAGGGGAGGGACCCCAATGAGCAGTTCTTC. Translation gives CASSLREVWEGRDPNEQFF. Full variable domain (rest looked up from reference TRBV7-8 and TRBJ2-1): GAGVSQSPRYKVAKRGQDVALRCDPISGHVSLFWYQQALGQGPEFLTYFQNEAQLDKSGLPSDRFFAERPEGSVSTLKIQRTQQEDSAVYLCASSLREVWEGRDPNEQFFGPGTRLTVL.

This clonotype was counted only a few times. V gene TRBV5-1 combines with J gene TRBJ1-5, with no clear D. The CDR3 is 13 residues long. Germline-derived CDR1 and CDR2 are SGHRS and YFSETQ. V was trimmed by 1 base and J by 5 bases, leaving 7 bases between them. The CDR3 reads CASSLMMDQPQHF. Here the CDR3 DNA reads TGCGCCAGCAGCTTGATGATGGATCAGCCCCAGCATTTT.

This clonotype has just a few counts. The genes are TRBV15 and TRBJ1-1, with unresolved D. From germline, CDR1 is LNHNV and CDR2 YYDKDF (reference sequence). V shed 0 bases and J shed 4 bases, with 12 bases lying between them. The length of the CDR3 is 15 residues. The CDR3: CATSRDLTRGTEAFF. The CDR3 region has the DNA TGTGCCACCAGCAGAGACCTCACACGGGGCACTGAAGCTTTCTTT. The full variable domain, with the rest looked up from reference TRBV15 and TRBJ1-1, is DAMVIQNPRYQVTQFGKPVTLSCSQTLNHNVMYWYQQKSSQAPKLLFHYYDKDFNNEADTPDNFQSRRPNTSFCFLDIRSPGLGDTAMYLCATSRDLTRGTEAFFGQGTRLTVV.

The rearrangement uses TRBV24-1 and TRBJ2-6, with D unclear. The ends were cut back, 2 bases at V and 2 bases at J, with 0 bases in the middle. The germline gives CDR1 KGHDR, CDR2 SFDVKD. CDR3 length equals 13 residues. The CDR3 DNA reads TGTGCCACCAGTGATTCTGGGGCCAACGTCCTGACTTTC. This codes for CATSDSGANVLTF.

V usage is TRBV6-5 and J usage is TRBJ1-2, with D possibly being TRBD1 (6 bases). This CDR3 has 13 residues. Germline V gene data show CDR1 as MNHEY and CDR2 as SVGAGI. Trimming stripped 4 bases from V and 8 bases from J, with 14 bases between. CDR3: CASSSQGYRGYTF. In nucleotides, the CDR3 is TGTGCCAGCAGTTCGCAGGGGTATCGGGGCTACACCTTC.